These 10 T cell receptor beta chains were sequenced from one sample in a study of a mutant IDH1 vaccine in newly diagnosed glioma. Sequenced by immunoSEQ multiplex PCR; TCRdb stores in-frame clones only, minus some. Altogether over 50,000 clones are present, about 87% being singletons, with the ten largest covering less than 15%. Which antigens these TCRs recognize remains unknown. Time point in this sample: week 23, last vaccination. One vaccine dose held 300 ug of mutant IDH1 20-mer peptide and came with topical imiquimod. The source was PBMCs, collected from a glioma patient whose treatment included an IDH1 peptide vaccine. These receptor sequences come from a man between 18 and 29 years old with glioma.

The CDR3 DNA reads as TGTGCCAGCAGCCAAGATCCGGGACTAGCCTACGAGCAGTACTTC. This gives the protein CASSQDPGLAYEQYF. The V and J genes are TRBV4-2 and TRBJ2-7, with TRBD2 identical over 8 bases. CDR3 size: 15 residues. The germline V gene encodes CDR1 LGHNA and CDR2 YNFKEQ. Trimming took 0 bases from V and 2 from J; bases not matched to a gene: 3.

The rearrangement links TRBV7-9 to TRBJ1-5; a possible D gene is TRBD1 (5 bases). The length of the CDR3 is 16 residues. In germline, CDR1 is SEHNR, CDR2 FQNEAQ (reference sequence). V was clipped by 0 bases and J by 9 bases, with 18 bases between them. DNA for the CDR3: TGTGCCAGCAGCTTAGCGGAGGCAGGGCCGCTTAGGCCCCAGCATTTT. Amino acids: CASSLAEAGPLRPQHF.

The chain carries TRBV6-5 and TRBJ2-7; 9 nucleotides align to TRBD1. Germline CDR1 reads MNHEY; CDR2 reads SVGAGI. The CDR3 extends over 13 amino acids. The junction had 6 bases not matched to a gene; V was cut back by 6 bases and J by 6 bases. The CDR3 sequence: CASSRDRVGEQYF. DNA for the CDR3: TGTGCCAGCAGCCGGGACAGGGTTGGCGAGCAGTACTTC.

This sequence joins TRBV5-1 and TRBJ2-1, with 11 bases aligning to TRBD2. J was trimmed by 3 bases and V by 0 bases; bases with no gene match: 11. The CDR3 contains 19 residues. Germline-derived CDR1 and CDR2 are SGHRS and YFSETQ. Here the CDR3 DNA reads TGCGCCAGCAGCTTGGGGACCTCTAGCGGGAGGAGGGGCTACAATGAGCAGTTCTTC. As protein: CASSLGTSSGRRGYNEQFF. Full variable domain (outside the CDR3, taken from reference TRBV5-1 and TRBJ2-1): KAGVTQTPRYLIKTRGQQVTLSCSPISGHRSVSWYQQTPGQGLQFLFEYFSETQRNKGNFPGRFSGRQFSNSRSEMNVSTLELGDSALYLCASSLGTSSGRRGYNEQFFGPGTRLTVL.

The chain combines TRBV10-3 with TRBJ1-2, with TRBD1 as a possible D gene (5 bases). CDR1 and CDR2 from the germline V gene are ENHRY and SYGVKD. V shed 3 bases and J shed 8 bases, with 16 bases lying between them. The CDR3 covers 14 residues. As DNA, the CDR3 is TGTGCCATCAGTGAATATACGACAGTAGACGGCTACACCTTC. Its protein is CAISEYTTVDGYTF.

The chain couples TRBV14 to TRBJ1-1; tentative D call: TRBD1 (5 bases). The V end lost 4 bases, the J end lost 5 bases, and 17 bases lay between the germline ends. Germline V lookup: CDR1 SGHDN, CDR2 FVKESK. This CDR3 has 15 residues. This CDR3 reads CASSRMGQGGTEAFF. The CDR3 nucleotides are TGTGCCAGCAGCCGGATGGGTCAGGGAGGAACTGAAGCTTTCTTT. Using reference TRBV14 and TRBJ1-1 for the parts outside the CDR3, the full variable domain is EAGVTQFPSHSVIEKGQTVTLRCDPISGHDNLYWYRRVMGKEIKFLLHFVKESKQDESGMPNNRFLAERTGGTYSTLKVQPAELEDSGVYFCASSRMGQGGTEAFFGQGTRLTVV.

The V call is TRBV6-5, the J call TRBJ2-7; D uncertain. The CDR3 covers 14 residues. Looked up from germline, CDR1 is MNHEY and CDR2 is SVGAGI. The V gene lost 3 bases and the J gene lost 0 bases, with 9 bases spanning the gap. This chain's CDR3 is CASSYLLGSYEQYF. The DNA of the CDR3 is TGTGCCAGCAGTTATCTCCTTGGCTCCTACGAGCAGTACTTC.

The chain carries TRBV6-5 and TRBJ2-5, with 13 positions matching TRBD2. In germline, CDR1 is MNHEY, CDR2 SVGAGI. V lost 4 bases, J lost 3 bases, and 5 bases stayed unmatched. This CDR3 contains 16 residues. CDR3 residues: CASSFGLAGAEETQYF. CDR3 sequence (DNA): TGTGCCAGCAGTTTCGGACTAGCGGGGGCCGAAGAGACCCAGTACTTC.

The rearrangement uses TRBV7-2 and TRBJ2-2; the match to TRBD2 covers 12 bases. CDR3 size: 17 residues. Germline V gene data show CDR1 as SGHTA and CDR2 as FQGNSA. With V trimmed by 1 base and J by 6 bases, 6 bases remained unmatched. The CDR3 DNA reads as TGTGCCAGCAGCTTAGGTCCTAGCGGGGGGGCGCCCGGGGAGCTGTTTTTT. Amino acid sequence: CASSLGPSGGAPGELFF.

CDR3 nucleotide sequence: TGTGCCAGCAGTCAGACAGCTACTTATCATCAGCCCCAGCATTTT. Its protein is CASSQTATYHQPQHF. V gene TRBV6-5 combines with J gene TRBJ1-5; TRBD1 might be the D (5 bases). Trimming shortened V by 5 bases and J by 5 bases, and 16 bases separated the two germline ends. The CDR3 is made up of 15 amino acids. Germline loops: CDR1 MNHEY, CDR2 SVGAGI.